This TCR beta chain was sequenced for a study of cytomegalovirus exposure and HLA in healthy donors. Broader study findings: Reportedly, fewer N-insertions than the approximately 690-donor mean appeared in an Asian-associated ancestry cluster in a later analysis.

V was pared by 7 bases and J by 4 bases, with 7 bases of the junction left unmatched. Germline V gene data show CDR1 as LNHDA and CDR2 as SQIVND (reference sequence). The CDR3 is 14 residues long. With 60 Vbeta and 13 Jbeta primers, the PCR was carried out. The method was immunoSEQ multiplex PCR; TCRdb's version includes in-frame clones alone and lacks a portion of them. The data show some 77,000 clones, around three quarters seen once. Note on this clone: Its antigen is still unknown.

The material sequenced was PBMCs. This receptor was taken from a woman in her thirties or forties in good health and CMV-seronegative. The rearrangement links TRBV19 to TRBJ1-1; 9 bases map to TRBD1. In DNA form, the CDR3 reads TGTGCCAGTAATTACAGGGGGCGCGTCACTGAAGCTTTCTTT. Amino acids: CASNYRGRVTEAFF.